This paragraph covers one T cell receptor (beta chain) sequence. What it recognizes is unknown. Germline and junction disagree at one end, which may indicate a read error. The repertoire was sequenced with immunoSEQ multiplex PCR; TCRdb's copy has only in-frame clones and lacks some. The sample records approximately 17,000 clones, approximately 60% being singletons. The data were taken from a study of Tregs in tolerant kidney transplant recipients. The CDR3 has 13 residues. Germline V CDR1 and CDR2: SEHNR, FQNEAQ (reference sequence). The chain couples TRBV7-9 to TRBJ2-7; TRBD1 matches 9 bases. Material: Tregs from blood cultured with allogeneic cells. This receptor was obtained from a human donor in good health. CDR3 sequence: CASSLAPGQGLRF. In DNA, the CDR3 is TGTGCCAGCAGCTTAGCGCCCGGACAGGGGCTTAGGTTC.